The 12 T cell receptor beta chains given below trace back to one sample, sequenced in a study of blood T cell repertoires in COVID-19. The data were produced by immunoSEQ multiplex PCR, yet TCRdb's version contains in-frame clones alone and is incomplete. The sample consists of around 260,000 clones, around nine tenths of them appearing once. Sequencing was carried out using peripheral blood. These receptors were taken from a man aged 35 to 55 who had recovered from COVID-19.

V usage is TRBV19 and J usage is TRBJ1-3; D is unresolved. Germline loops: CDR1 LNHDA, CDR2 SQIVND (reference sequence). The CDR3 loop spans 12 amino acids. With 7 bases removed from V and 8 bases from J, the gap between germline ends came to 12 bases. The CDR3 DNA follows: TGTGCCAGTATCGCGGAGGATTACACCATATATTTT. This codes for CASIAEDYTIYF.

The V and J genes are TRBV6-6 and TRBJ1-1; D uncertain. There are 13 residues in the CDR3. Deletions cut 6 bases from V and 2 bases from J, with 10 bases between. Germline lookup yields CDR1 MNHNY and CDR2 SVGAGI (reference sequence). The DNA of the CDR3 is TGTGCCAGCAGCCCTCCAGGAAACACTGAAGCTTTCTTT. It encodes CASSPPGNTEAFF.

This clone was seen a handful of times. V and J are TRBV5-1 and TRBJ2-2, with 7 bases matching TRBD1. This CDR3 comprises 15 residues. Trimming cost V 2 bases and J 7 bases; bases outside gene matches: 8. CDR1 is SGHRS and CDR2 is YFSETQ in the germline V gene. The CDR3 sequence: CASSLEGGQGGELFF. The CDR3 DNA reads TGCGCCAGCAGCTTAGAAGGGGGCCAAGGCGGGGAGCTGTTTTTT. The whole variable domain, filled in from reference TRBV5-1 and TRBJ2-2, reads KAGVTQTPRYLIKTRGQQVTLSCSPISGHRSVSWYQQTPGQGLQFLFEYFSETQRNKGNFPGRFSGRQFSNSRSEMNVSTLELGDSALYLCASSLEGGQGGELFFGEGSRLTVL.

The chain couples TRBV7-9 to TRBJ2-5, with 8 bases aligning to TRBD1. The CDR3 is 17 residues long. Trimming took 5 bases from V and 3 from J; bases not matched to a gene: 14. The V gene's germline CDR1 is SEHNR and CDR2 FQNEAQ (reference sequence). CDR3 bases: TGTGCCAGCAGCCCTCGGCGGACAGGGCTTAAGGAAGAGACCCAGTACTTC. This gives the protein CASSPRRTGLKEETQYF.

J is TRBJ1-2 and V is TRBV29-1; D gene unclear. The germline V gene encodes CDR1 SQVTM and CDR2 ANQGSEA. V was pared by 0 bases and J by 8 bases, with 7 bases between. This CDR3 has 11 amino acids. CDR3 coding DNA: TGCAGCGTTGAAGATCGAGGGGGCTACACCTTC. Encoded protein: CSVEDRGGYTF.

The V and J genes are TRBV30 and TRBJ2-1; perhaps TRBD2 as D (6 bases). Trimming removed 3 bases at V and 5 bases at J, with 14 bases between. The CDR3 loop spans 14 amino acids. CDR1 is GTSNPN and CDR2 is SVGIG in the germline V gene (reference sequence). The CDR3 sequence: CAWRGLAVNNEQFF. CDR3 sequence (DNA): TGTGCCTGGAGGGGGTTAGCGGTAAACAATGAGCAGTTCTTC.

This rearrangement joins TRBV9 to TRBJ1-2; TRBD1 is a possible D gene (5 bases). The CDR3 contains 14 residues. CDR1 is SGDLS, CDR2 YYNGEE, per germline. The V end was cut by 4 bases, the J end by 8 bases, with 18 bases between. The CDR3: CASSPLGAMRGYTF. Here the CDR3 DNA reads TGTGCCAGCAGCCCTCTTGGGGCGATGAGAGGCTACACCTTC. Full variable domain (outside the CDR3, taken from reference TRBV9 and TRBJ1-2): DSGVTQTPKHLITATGQRVTLRCSPRSGDLSVYWYQQSLDQGLQFLIQYYNGEERAKGNILERFSAQQFPDLHSELNLSSLELGDSALYFCASSPLGAMRGYTFGSGTRLTVV.

The rearrangement uses TRBV19 and TRBJ2-7, with 8 bases lining up with TRBD1. The CDR3 contains 13 residues. The J segment lost 7 bases and the V segment lost 7 bases, leaving 9 bases of the junction unmatched. Germline assignment: CDR1 LNHDA and CDR2 SQIVND (reference sequence). CDR3 sequence reads: CASTNPGQGEQYF. The CDR3 DNA follows: TGTGCCAGTACTAACCCAGGACAGGGTGAGCAGTACTTC.

The chain carries TRBV5-4 and TRBJ2-7; the D gene is possibly TRBD2 (5 bases). Per germline, CDR1 SGHNT and CDR2 YYREEE (reference sequence). With 5 bases removed from V and 2 bases from J, the gap between germline ends came to 17 bases. The CDR3 runs 15 residues. For the CDR3, the DNA is TGTGCCAGCAGTTCGAGGGTCGCTAGTCCCTACGAGCAGTACTTC. It yields the protein CASSSRVASPYEQYF.

The chain carries TRBV19 and TRBJ2-1; TRBD2 agrees at 7 bases. Germline trimming cut 6 bases from V and 4 bases from J; bases unmatched to any gene: 9. The CDR3 has 15 residues. CDR1 and CDR2 (germline): LNHDA, SQIVND (reference sequence). CDR3 amino acids: CASRQLASLYNEQFF. The CDR3 DNA reads TGTGCCAGTAGGCAACTAGCGAGCCTTTACAATGAGCAGTTCTTC.

The gene calls are TRBV30 and TRBJ1-2; D possibly corresponds to TRBD1 (6 bases). Trimming left V 6 bases short and J 4 bases short, with 15 bases between. The germline CDR1 and CDR2 sequences are GTSNPN and SVGIG (reference sequence). The CDR3 is 13 amino acids. The CDR3 is CACQRRGGYGYTF. The CDR3 bases are TGTGCCTGCCAAAGGAGAGGGGGCTATGGCTACACCTTC.

The rearrangement uses TRBV11-2 and TRBJ2-7; 8 bases fit TRBD1. In germline, CDR1 is SGHAT, CDR2 FQNNGV. The V gene end was trimmed by 1 base and the J gene end by 1 base; junction bases not matched to a gene: 9. There are 17 residues in the CDR3. The CDR3 protein is CASSLGQTGTGSYEQYF. The CDR3, as DNA: TGTGCCAGCAGCTTAGGGCAAACCGGGACAGGATCCTACGAGCAGTACTTC.